The following is a T cell receptor beta chain sequence with its context. As yet, its antigen is unknown. The data stem from a study of graft-versus-host responses after intestinal transplantation. Turning to the study itself: Recipients uniformly received anti-thymocyte globulin induction, followed by tacrolimus and steroids for approximately 3 years.

Germline values: CDR1 MNHNS, CDR2 SASEGT. The CDR3 is 17 residues long. Trimming left V 4 bases short and J 0 bases short, with 18 bases between. Assay used: immunoSEQ multiplex PCR; TCRdb lists only in-frame clones, some missing. The profile shows 80,000 to 100,000 clones, around 83% of them singletons. This sequence joins TRBV6-1 and TRBJ1-1, with a weak D call TRBD1 (5 bases). The sample was unstimulated CD8+ T cells sorted from spleen or lymph node cells, taken before intestinal transplant. This sequence originates from a human donor who received an intestinal transplant. In DNA, the CDR3 is TGTGCCAGCAGTGCCCCCGGGAAGGGGTACATGAACACTGAAGCTTTCTTT. Translating it yields CASSAPGKGYMNTEAFF.